A single sample is the source of the 6 T cell receptor beta chains below, sequenced in a study of control samples from healthy donors and cancer patients. Here immunoSEQ multiplex PCR was the method, and the copy in TCRdb shows in-frame clones only, minus some. The table records 140,000 or so clones, about 90% of them present only once. Input material: blood. Receptors originate from a man younger than 40 in good health.

This clone came up a few times. This chain uses TRBV2 with TRBJ2-2, with D unclear. Looked up from germline, CDR1 is SNHLY and CDR2 is FYNNEI. CDR3 size: 12 residues. Trimming stripped 3 bases from V and 7 bases from J, with 6 bases between. CDR3 bases: TGTGCCAGCAGTGATGATTTCGGGGAGCTGTTTTTT. It yields the protein CASSDDFGELFF.

This clone was found a few times. The chain carries TRBV28 and TRBJ1-1; D not certain. The CDR3 totals 12 residues. Germline V gene lookup returns CDR1 MDHEN and CDR2 SYDVKM. With 2 bases removed from V and 7 bases from J, the gap between germline ends came to 8 bases. The CDR3 DNA reads as TGTGCCAGCAGTTTACGCTATAATGAAGCTTTCTTT. It codes for CASSLRYNEAFF.

About this clone: Different DNA sequences within this sample yield the same CDR3. CDR3 DNA: TGTGCCACCAGCAGAGTAGGGAGCGCCTATGGCTACACCTTC. Its translation is CATSRVGSAYGYTF. The genes are TRBV15 and TRBJ1-2, with D unresolved. This CDR3 region has 14 residues. Per the germline V gene, CDR1 is LNHNV and CDR2 is YYDKDF (reference sequence). V dropped 1 base and J dropped 4 bases, with 10 bases sitting between them.

Note on this clone: This same CDR3 is encoded by further DNA sequences in the sample. V gene TRBV5-1 combines with J gene TRBJ1-1, with D hard to call. The V and J ends lost 2 bases and 1 base respectively, with 9 bases between them. The germline CDR1 and CDR2 sequences are SGHRS and YFSETQ. The CDR3 length is 14 residues. The CDR3 region is CASSLLSGNTEAFF. The CDR3 coding sequence is TGCGCCAGCAGCTTATTGTCGGGGAACACTGAAGCTTTCTTT.

The rearrangement uses TRBV2 and TRBJ1-2; no definite D call. Germline V gene lookup returns CDR1 SNHLY and CDR2 FYNNEI. The CDR3 runs 14 residues. With 1 base removed from V and 4 bases from J, the gap between germline ends came to 10 bases. In nucleotides, the CDR3 is TGTGCCAGCAGTGAAGGAACCCTGACCTATGGCTACACCTTC. It is translated as CASSEGTLTYGYTF.

A few counts support this clone. V and J are TRBV28 and TRBJ1-5; maybe TRBD1 (6 bases). Germline CDR1 and CDR2: MDHEN and SYDVKM. This CDR3 is 14 amino acids long. Trimming took off 4 bases at V and 5 bases at J, with 12 bases between the two ends. CDR3 loop: CASSSRQVHQPQHF. The CDR3 bases are TGTGCCAGCAGTTCGAGACAGGTTCATCAGCCCCAGCATTTT.